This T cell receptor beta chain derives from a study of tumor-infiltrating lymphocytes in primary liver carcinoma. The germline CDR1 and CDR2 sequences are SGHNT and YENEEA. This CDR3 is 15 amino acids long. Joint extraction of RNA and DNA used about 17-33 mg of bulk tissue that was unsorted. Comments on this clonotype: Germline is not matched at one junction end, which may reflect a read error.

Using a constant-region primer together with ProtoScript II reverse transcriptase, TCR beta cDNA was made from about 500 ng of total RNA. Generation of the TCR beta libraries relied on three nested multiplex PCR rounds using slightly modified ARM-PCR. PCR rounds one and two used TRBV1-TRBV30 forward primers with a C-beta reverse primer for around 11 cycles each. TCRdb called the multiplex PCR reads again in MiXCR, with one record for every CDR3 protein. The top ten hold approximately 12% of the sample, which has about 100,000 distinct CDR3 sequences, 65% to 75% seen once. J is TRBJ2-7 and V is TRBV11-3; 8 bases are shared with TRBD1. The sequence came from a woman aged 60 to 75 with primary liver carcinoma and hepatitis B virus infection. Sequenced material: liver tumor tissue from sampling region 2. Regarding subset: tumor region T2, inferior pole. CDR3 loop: CASSLGSGGSLKQYF. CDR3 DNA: TGTGCCAGCAGTTTAGGGTCAGGGGGCTCCCTCAAGCAGTACTTC.